The 10 T cell receptor beta chains below were found in one sample sequenced in a study of T cell changes during pregnancy in multiple sclerosis. The repertoire was sequenced with immunoSEQ multiplex PCR; TCRdb's copy has only in-frame clones and lacks some. The sample records about 59,000 clones, around 94% being singletons. Source: CD8+ T cells from peripheral blood mononuclear cells, taken after pregnancy. The receptors here all came from a female donor with multiple sclerosis, enrolled in a pregnancy study.

The genes are TRBV18 and TRBJ1-1, with TRBD1 as a possible D gene (6 bases). The length of the CDR3 is 14 residues. Germline lookup yields CDR1 KGHSH and CDR2 LQKENI. Trimming took off 8 bases at V and 0 bases at J, with 13 bases between the two ends. The CDR3 reads CASTEQGMNTEAFF. In DNA form, the CDR3 reads TGTGCCAGCACTGAACAGGGCATGAACACTGAAGCTTTCTTT.

The rearrangement links TRBV5-1 to TRBJ1-1; tentatively, D is TRBD1 (5 bases). V gave up 0 bases and J gave up 5 bases, with 11 bases separating them. Germline V lookup: CDR1 SGHRS, CDR2 YFSETQ. CDR3 size: 14 residues. CDR3: CASSLGGTWTEAFF. The DNA of the CDR3 is TGCGCCAGCAGCTTGGGAGGGACTTGGACTGAAGCTTTCTTT.

The chain is built from TRBV30 and TRBJ1-1; a weak D match, TRBD1 (5 bases). Germline V gives CDR1 GTSNPN, CDR2 SVGIG (reference sequence). The V and J ends lost 0 bases and 4 bases respectively, with 6 bases between them. This CDR3 comprises 12 residues. The CDR3 reads CAWSVTGTEAFF. The CDR3 bases are TGTGCCTGGAGTGTAACAGGCACTGAAGCTTTCTTT.

J is TRBJ2-5 and V is TRBV2; 8 bases match TRBD2. Losses at the gene ends were 2 bases for V and 4 bases for J; bases not matched to a gene: 3. From germline, CDR1 is SNHLY and CDR2 FYNNEI. The CDR3 is made up of 14 amino acids. The CDR3 coding sequence is TGTGCCAGCAGTGAACCCGGGGGGGGAGAGACCCAGTACTTC. This gives the protein CASSEPGGGETQYF. Full variable domain (missing parts from reference TRBV2 and TRBJ2-5): EPEVTQTPSHQVTQMGQEVILRCVPISNHLYFYWYRQILGQKVEFLVSFYNNEISEKSEIFDDQFSVERPDGSNFTLKIRSTKLEDSAMYFCASSEPGGGETQYFGPGTRLLVL.

The rearrangement joins TRBV15 to TRBJ2-2; TRBD1 might be the D (6 bases). The V and J ends lost 9 bases and 0 bases respectively, with 14 bases between them. CDR3 size: 15 residues. Germline assignment: CDR1 LNHNV and CDR2 YYDKDF (reference sequence). This chain's CDR3 is CATNLQGPNTGELFF. The CDR3 coding sequence is TGTGCCACTAACCTACAGGGACCGAACACCGGGGAGCTGTTTTTT.

The V gene is TRBV25-1, the J gene TRBJ2-1, with 11 bases matching TRBD2. The V and J ends lost 5 bases and 11 bases, in that order; junction bases with no gene match: 5. Germline lookup yields CDR1 MGHDK and CDR2 SYGVNS. The CDR3 is 13 amino acids. The DNA for the CDR3 is TGTGCCAGCAGTCCTAGCGGGGGGTCGCAGCAGTTCTTC. Amino acid sequence: CASSPSGGSQQFF.

The chain joins TRBV4-3 to TRBJ2-7; TRBD1 aligns across 7 bases. The V gene's germline CDR1 is LGHNA and CDR2 YSLEER. Unmatched junction bases numbered 6, after V lost 1 base and J lost 3 bases. The CDR3 is 15 residues long. CDR3 sequence reads: CASSQGMTGNYEQYF. CDR3 nucleotides: TGCGCCAGCAGCCAAGGTATGACAGGGAACTACGAGCAGTACTTC.

For the CDR3, the DNA is TGTGCCAGCAGCGGGGAGTTGCGGGTATACAATGAGCAGTTCTTC. Translated, it gives CASSGELRVYNEQFF. The chain joins TRBV13 to TRBJ2-1, with D possibly TRBD2 on 5 matching bases. Trimming took 5 bases from V and 4 from J, leaving 15 bases between them. The CDR3 is 15 residues long. Germline CDR1 PRHDT, CDR2 FYEKMQ (reference sequence).

This chain links TRBV28 with TRBJ2-7, with 7 nucleotides matching TRBD1. In germline, CDR1 is MDHEN, CDR2 SYDVKM. The CDR3 is made up of 13 amino acids. With V trimmed by 2 bases and J by 3 bases, 1 base remained unmatched. As DNA, the CDR3 is TGTGCCAGCAGTTTAGCAGGGGGCTACGAGCAGTACTTC. Translating it yields CASSLAGGYEQYF.

In DNA, the CDR3 is TGTGCCAGCAGTGACCATTTACTGCCACAAGAGACCCAGTACTTC. The encoded protein is CASSDHLLPQETQYF. The chain has TRBV6-1 and TRBJ2-5; D gene uncertain. Trimming left V 3 bases short and J 2 bases short, with 13 bases between. This CDR3 comprises 15 residues. The germline V gene has CDR1 MNHNS and CDR2 SASEGT.